Listed below are T cell receptor beta chains from one sample, sequenced in a study of cytotoxic CD8 clonotypes in ibrutinib-treated CLL. Profiled with immunoSEQ multiplex PCR; TCRdb holds only in-frame clones, not every one. Of approximately 74,000 clones listed, more than 75% are singletons. The starting material was PBMCs, obtained at disease progression, from a patient treated with ibrutinib. These receptors all stem from a human donor with chronic lymphocytic leukemia. CDR3s include the opening cysteine and the closing phenylalanine or tryptophan.

>TRBV28|TRBJ1-5
CASSLLSGSQPQHF
>TRBV9|TRBJ2-1
CASSVEAPTYNEQFF
>TRBV28|TRBJ1-1
CASSERYTEAFF
>TRBV6-1|TRBJ2-6
CASSEVWSSGANVLTF
>TRBV5-6|TRBJ1-5
CASSLYNQPQHF
>TRBV6-5|TRBJ2-1
CASSNGRRSEQFF
>TRBV5-6|TRBJ1-2
CASSLEGQNYGYTF
>TRBV10-1|TRBJ2-1
CASMPSGGASYNEQFF
>TRBV5-1|TRBJ1-2
CASSRQGGGYGYTF
>TRBV7-2|TRBJ1-2
CASSSGQGAFGYTF
>TRBV9|TRBJ2-7
CASSVGQGSNYEQYF
>TRBV30|TRBJ2-3
CAWSVPGGDTQYF
>TRBV30|TRBJ1-4
CAWGRRIAGLNEKLFF
>TRBV25-1|TRBJ1-1
CASSLGQGLTEAFF
>TRBV27|TRBJ2-7
CASSLFSWTSGRRGDYEQYF
>TRBV6-1|TRBJ1-2
CASRREVGYTF
>TRBV5-4|TRBJ2-7
CASSPGEAPWGEQYF
>TRBV2|TRBJ1-3
CASSRSGNTIYF
>TRBV18|TRBJ2-1
CASSPRGSYNEQFF
>TRBV6-5|TRBJ1-5
CASSYSRLQPQHF
>TRBV14|TRBJ2-7
CASSLLQGFEQYF
>TRBV5-6|TRBJ1-3
CASSLWGAGNTIYF
>TRBV27|TRBJ1-5
CASSLGGEGYSNQPQHF
>TRBV27|TRBJ2-5
CASSFGGSQETQYF
>TRBV25-1|TRBJ1-5
CASSDQYNDQPQHF
>TRBV7-2|TRBJ2-5
CASSLAPVFYSSETQYF
>TRBV30|TRBJ1-5
CAWSVGQGWEPQHF
>TRBV5-1|TRBJ1-1
CASLLATEAFF
>TRBV11-2|TRBJ2-5
CASSLLETQYF
>TRBV28|TRBJ1-6
CASSISSPLHF
>TRBV5-1|TRBJ1-4
CASSLAPGQGGKLFF